This TCR beta chain was captured by sequencing in a study of blood T cell repertoires in COVID-19. The CDR3 length is 19 residues. V was pared by 3 bases and J by 0 bases, with 14 bases of the junction left unmatched. Germline loops: CDR1 DFQATT, CDR2 SNEGSKA (reference sequence). Sequencing was performed with immunoSEQ multiplex PCR; in TCRdb, only in-frame clones are kept and a portion is missing. The data show roughly 230,000 clones, 80% to 85% seen once. This receptor was obtained from a man aged 50 or older who had recovered from COVID-19. The sequencing sample was made of PBMCs or T cells enriched from blood (not recorded which). The rearrangement uses TRBV20-1 and TRBJ1-6; 7 bases fit TRBD1. The CDR3 region is CSASKGTGTVSSYNSPLHF. In nucleotides, the CDR3 is TGCAGTGCTAGTAAAGGGACTGGGACAGTAAGCTCCTATAATTCACCCCTCCACTTT.